This is a list of T cell receptor beta chains from one sample in a study of PD-L1 blockade in urothelial cancer. Produced via immunoSEQ multiplex PCR; TCRdb's table is partial and in-frame only. The table records 48,000 or so clones, around 87% of them present only once. The sequenced sample was PBMCs, obtained around atezolizumab (anti-PD-L1) treatment. These receptors were obtained from a man between 60 and 75 years old with urothelial cancer. Both conserved end residues are part of each CDR3. D genes are given only for firm matches. Clone size is stated in some rows and not others, as once, few, many or a class when expanded.

d_call	v_call	j_call	clone_size	cdr3_aa	cdr3_nt
NA	TRBV28	TRBJ2-7	NA	CASRPGLSYEQYF	TGTGCCAGCAGGCCGGGACTCTCCTACGAGCAGTACTTC
TRBD1	TRBV14	TRBJ2-1	NA	CASSQDQGAPYNEQFF	TGTGCCAGCAGCCAAGACCAGGGGGCGCCGTACAATGAGCAGTTCTTC
TRBD1	TRBV6-1	TRBJ1-3	NA	CASRADRAGNTIYF	TGTGCCAGCAGGGCGGACAGGGCTGGAAACACCATATATTTT
TRBD2	TRBV2	TRBJ2-7	NA	CASRATSGGYEQYF	TGTGCCAGCAGAGCGACTAGCGGGGGGTACGAGCAGTACTTC
NA	TRBV7-9	TRBJ1-6	few	CASSPHRGAGNSPLHF	TGTGCCAGCAGCCCCCACCGGGGGGCGGGAAATTCACCCCTCCACTTT
NA	TRBV14	TRBJ1-1	NA	CASSGQMNTEAFF	TGTGCCAGCAGCGGACAGATGAACACTGAAGCTTTCTTT
NA	TRBV10-2	TRBJ2-1	NA	CASSEYGTGGAYNEQFF	TGCGCCAGCAGTGAGTACGGTACAGGGGGGGCCTACAATGAGCAGTTCTTC
TRBD1	TRBV11-1	TRBJ1-1	NA	CASSPGQGANTEAFF	TGTGCCAGCAGCCCGGGACAGGGGGCGAACACTGAAGCTTTCTTT
NA	TRBV9	TRBJ2-5	NA	CASSVTGYQETQYF	TGTGCCAGCAGCGTTACAGGGTACCAAGAGACCCAGTACTTC
TRBD1	TRBV7-9	TRBJ1-2	few	CASNGDRGGYGYTF	TGTGCCAGCAACGGGGACAGGGGAGGATATGGCTACACCTTC
NA	TRBV6-5	TRBJ2-1	NA	CASSYSGGPYNEQFF	TGTGCCAGCAGTTACTCGGGGGGGCCCTACAATGAGCAGTTCTTC
NA	TRBV6-5	TRBJ1-3	NA	CASSYSWAEPGNTIYF	TGTGCCAGCAGTTACTCCTGGGCAGAGCCTGGAAACACCATATATTTT
TRBD1	TRBV30	TRBJ2-1	NA	CAWRGTGSYNEQFF	TGTGCCTGGAGGGGGACAGGGTCCTACAATGAGCAGTTCTTC
NA	TRBV20-1	TRBJ2-1	NA	CSVGDEQFF	TGCAGTGTCGGGGATGAGCAGTTCTTC
NA	TRBV12-2	TRBJ2-1	NA	CASRFNRLSSYNEQFF	TGTGCAAGTCGCTTTAATCGACTGAGCTCCTACAATGAGCAGTTCTTC
TRBD1	TRBV11-3	TRBJ2-2	NA	CASSLDQGAGELFF	TGTGCCAGCAGCTTAGATCAGGGGGCCGGGGAGCTGTTTTTT
TRBD1	TRBV2	TRBJ1-1	once	CASSGQGRNTEAFF	TGTGCCAGCTCGGGACAGGGTAGGAACACTGAAGCTTTCTTT
TRBD2	TRBV12-5	TRBJ2-7	NA	CASGTAREGEQYF	TGTGCTAGTGGTACCGCGAGGGAGGGCGAGCAGTACTTC
NA	TRBV21-1	TRBJ2-7	NA	CASSKASPGGQAHEQYF	TGTGCCAGCAGCAAAGCATCACCGGGGGGCCAGGCCCACGAGCAGTACTTC
NA	TRBV6-1	TRBJ1-5	few	CASSEGGGLQPQHF	TGTGCCAGCAGTGAAGGTGGAGGGCTTCAGCCCCAGCATTTT
TRBD2	TRBV5-1	TRBJ2-7	NA	CASSLVPIGTSGGTYEQYF	TGCGCCAGCAGCTTGGTCCCGATCGGGACTAGCGGGGGTACCTACGAGCAGTACTTC
NA	TRBV18	TRBJ2-5	NA	CASSGQETQYF	TGTGCCAGCTCCGGCCAAGAGACCCAGTACTTC
NA	TRBV19	TRBJ1-2	NA	CASSHRNRDPHGYTF	TGTGCCAGTAGTCATCGCAACAGGGATCCTCATGGCTACACCTTC
TRBD2	TRBV19	TRBJ2-1	NA	CASSQGLAGAGNEQFF	TGTGCCAGTAGTCAGGGACTAGCGGGGGCGGGGAATGAGCAGTTCTTC
NA	TRBV19	TRBJ2-1	NA	CASSIGAGAADEQFF	TGTGCCAGTAGTATAGGGGCAGGGGCGGCGGATGAGCAGTTCTTC
NA	TRBV7-8	TRBJ2-5	NA	CASSSGVYQETQYF	TGTGCCAGCAGCTCGGGAGTGTATCAAGAGACCCAGTACTTC
NA	TRBV30	TRBJ2-3	NA	CAWSVRSDYTDTQYF	TGTGCCTGGAGTGTACGGTCGGACTACACAGATACGCAGTATTTT
NA	TRBV9	TRBJ2-4	NA	CASSARTENIQYF	TGTGCCAGCAGCGCCCGGACAGAAAACATTCAGTACTTC
NA	TRBV9	TRBJ1-1	NA	CASSVAGNTEAFF	TGTGCCAGCAGCGTAGCGGGAAACACTGAAGCTTTCTTT
NA	TRBV2	TRBJ1-6	NA	CASSEVYRNNSPLHF	TGTGCCAGCAGTGAAGTTTACAGAAACAATTCACCCCTCCACTTT
TRBD1	TRBV15	TRBJ1-4	NA	CATSSRQGREKLFF	TGTGCCACCAGCTCACGACAGGGAAGAGAAAAACTGTTTTTT
TRBD1	TRBV30	TRBJ1-2	once	CAWSADRGYYGYTF	TGTGCCTGGAGCGCGGACAGGGGATACTATGGCTACACCTTC
NA	TRBV7-2	TRBJ2-5	NA	CASSLAFSRAETQYF	TGTGCCAGCAGCTTAGCGTTTAGCAGGGCGGAGACCCAGTACTTC